The rows below give T cell receptor beta chains drawn from one sample of a study of Ad26.COV2.S vaccination and SARS-CoV-2 variants. TCRdb's copy holds only in-frame clones and misses some; the assay was immunoSEQ multiplex PCR. The sample has 300,000 to 400,000 clones, approximately 85% seen once. The sequencing used peripheral blood, collected in a trial of Ad26.COV2.S vaccine versus placebo. These receptors came from a person aged 18-65 years who received the Ad26.COV2.S COVID-19 vaccine or a placebo. Each CDR3 is given with its conserved first and last residue. The order of the fields is D gene, J gene, V gene, clone size, CDR3 protein, CDR3 DNA. A D gene is named only where the DNA matches it firmly. A row's size may be missing; if present it is once, few, many or a size class.

>.|TRBJ1-6|TRBV30|.
CAWLGHPRTRGYNSPLHF
TGTGCCTGGCTGGGACACCCGAGAACCCGGGGGTATAATTCACCCCTCCACTTT
>TRBD1|TRBJ1-1|TRBV7-9|.
CASSEGTGIRNTEAFF
TGTGCCAGCAGCGAAGGGACAGGGATAAGGAACACTGAAGCTTTCTTT
>TRBD2|TRBJ2-2|TRBV5-1|.
CASTLIPGLGATGELFF
TGCGCCAGCACTTTAATACCGGGACTAGGAGCCACCGGGGAGCTGTTTTTT
>.|TRBJ1-3|TRBV19|.
CASSMIANRNTIYF
TGTGCCAGTAGTATGATCGCCAACAGGAACACCATATATTTT
>.|TRBJ1-1|TRBV21-1|.
CASSKVGTANTEAFF
TGTGCCAGCAGCAAAGTTGGGACGGCGAACACTGAAGCTTTCTTT
>.|TRBJ2-6|TRBV13|.
CASSLIRSSGANVLTF
TGTGCCAGCAGCTTGATACGGAGCTCTGGGGCCAACGTCCTGACTTTC
>.|TRBJ2-1|TRBV7-9|few
CASSLALAGTYNEQFF
TGTGCCAGCAGCTTAGCGCTCGCGGGAACCTACAATGAGCAGTTCTTC
>.|TRBJ2-1|TRBV30|.
CAWRGSPYNEQFF
TGTGCCTGGAGAGGTAGCCCATACAATGAGCAGTTCTTC
>TRBD1|TRBJ1-2|TRBV6-6|.
CASSRLTGGEWLTFYGYTF
TGTGCCAGCAGTCGACTGACAGGGGGCGAGTGGCTAACTTTCTATGGCTACACCTTC
>TRBD1|TRBJ1-4|TRBV15|.
CATSRNGQVGEKLFF
TGTGCCACCAGCAGAAACGGACAGGTCGGCGAAAAACTGTTTTTT
>.|TRBJ1-2|TRBV9|few
CASSVSANYGYTF
TGTGCCAGCAGCGTCAGTGCTAACTATGGCTACACCTTC
>.|TRBJ1-2|TRBV12-3/TRBV12-4|once
CASSLRTAHGYTF
TGTGCCAGCAGTCTCCGGACAGCCCATGGCTACACCTTC
>.|TRBJ2-5|TRBV5-1|.
CASSLMGDEAETQYF
TGCGCCAGCAGCTTGATGGGGGACGAGGCGGAGACCCAGTACTTC
>.|TRBJ1-6|TRBV2|few
CASRGERNSPLHF
TGTGCCAGCAGGGGCGAGAGAAATTCACCCCTCCACTTT
>TRBD2|TRBJ2-3|TRBV15|.
CATSKVASGGADTQYF
TGTGCCACCAGCAAGGTAGCTAGCGGGGGGGCTGATACGCAGTATTTT
>.|TRBJ2-7|TRBV6-5|.
CASSYSPPREQYF
TGTGCCAGCAGTTACTCACCACCGAGGGAGCAGTACTTC
>TRBD1|TRBJ1-3|TRBV5-4|.
CASSSSRQGAGNTIYF
TGTGCCAGCAGCTCGTCTCGACAGGGGGCTGGAAACACCATATATTTT
>.|TRBJ1-6|TRBV7-2|.
CASSSFSASPLHF
TGTGCCAGCAGCTCATTTTCGGCTTCACCCCTCCACTTT
>.|TRBJ1-6|TRBV11-3|.
CASSLEGNSPLHF
TGTGCCAGCAGCTTAGAGGGGAATTCACCCCTCCACTTT
>.|TRBJ2-1|TRBV7-9|.
CASSLIRVSYNEQFF
TGTGCCAGCAGCTTAATCCGGGTCTCCTACAATGAGCAGTTCTTC
>TRBD2|TRBJ2-7|TRBV15|.
CATSTRGRGHEQYF
TGTGCCACCAGCACCCGGGGGAGGGGCCACGAGCAGTACTTC
>.|TRBJ2-3|TRBV5-8|.
CASSSTLDRERRDTQYF
TGTGCCAGCAGCTCTACTCTGGACAGAGAGAGACGAGATACGCAGTATTTT
>.|TRBJ2-2|TRBV6-5|once
CASGTNTGELFF
TGTGCCAGCGGGACTAACACCGGGGAGCTGTTTTTT
>TRBD1|TRBJ2-3|TRBV6-2/TRBV6-3|.
CASSYAVDRGTSTDTQYF
TGTGCCAGCAGTTACGCCGTCGACAGGGGAACTAGCACAGATACGCAGTATTTT
>.|TRBJ2-2|TRBV3-1/TRBV3-2|.
CASSQGPLDDLKGTGELFF
TGTGCCAGCAGCCAAGGACCCCTTGACGATCTTAAGGGCACCGGGGAGCTGTTTTTT
>.|TRBJ2-1|TRBV27|.
CASSFSVLEDEQFF
TGTGCCAGCAGTTTTAGCGTTTTAGAGGATGAGCAGTTCTTC
>.|TRBJ1-2|TRBV9|.
CASSVDVTVGHYGYTF
TGTGCCAGCAGCGTAGATGTGACAGTAGGCCACTATGGCTACACCTTC
>TRBD1|TRBJ2-7|TRBV7-2|.
CASSLTGQGTDEQYF
TGTGCCAGCAGCTTGACGGGACAGGGGACGGACGAGCAGTACTTC
>TRBD2|TRBJ2-3|TRBV29-1|.
CSVEVPSGRAVADTQYF
TGCAGCGTTGAAGTCCCGAGCGGGAGGGCCGTAGCAGATACGCAGTATTTT
>TRBD2|TRBJ2-1|TRBV4-1|.
CASSQDLTSGRFSEQFF
TGCGCCAGCAGCCAAGATCTAACTAGCGGGAGGTTCAGTGAGCAGTTCTTC
>.|TRBJ2-5|TRBV15|.
CATSRDRWGTQYF
TGTGCCACCAGCAGAGATAGGTGGGGGACCCAGTACTTC